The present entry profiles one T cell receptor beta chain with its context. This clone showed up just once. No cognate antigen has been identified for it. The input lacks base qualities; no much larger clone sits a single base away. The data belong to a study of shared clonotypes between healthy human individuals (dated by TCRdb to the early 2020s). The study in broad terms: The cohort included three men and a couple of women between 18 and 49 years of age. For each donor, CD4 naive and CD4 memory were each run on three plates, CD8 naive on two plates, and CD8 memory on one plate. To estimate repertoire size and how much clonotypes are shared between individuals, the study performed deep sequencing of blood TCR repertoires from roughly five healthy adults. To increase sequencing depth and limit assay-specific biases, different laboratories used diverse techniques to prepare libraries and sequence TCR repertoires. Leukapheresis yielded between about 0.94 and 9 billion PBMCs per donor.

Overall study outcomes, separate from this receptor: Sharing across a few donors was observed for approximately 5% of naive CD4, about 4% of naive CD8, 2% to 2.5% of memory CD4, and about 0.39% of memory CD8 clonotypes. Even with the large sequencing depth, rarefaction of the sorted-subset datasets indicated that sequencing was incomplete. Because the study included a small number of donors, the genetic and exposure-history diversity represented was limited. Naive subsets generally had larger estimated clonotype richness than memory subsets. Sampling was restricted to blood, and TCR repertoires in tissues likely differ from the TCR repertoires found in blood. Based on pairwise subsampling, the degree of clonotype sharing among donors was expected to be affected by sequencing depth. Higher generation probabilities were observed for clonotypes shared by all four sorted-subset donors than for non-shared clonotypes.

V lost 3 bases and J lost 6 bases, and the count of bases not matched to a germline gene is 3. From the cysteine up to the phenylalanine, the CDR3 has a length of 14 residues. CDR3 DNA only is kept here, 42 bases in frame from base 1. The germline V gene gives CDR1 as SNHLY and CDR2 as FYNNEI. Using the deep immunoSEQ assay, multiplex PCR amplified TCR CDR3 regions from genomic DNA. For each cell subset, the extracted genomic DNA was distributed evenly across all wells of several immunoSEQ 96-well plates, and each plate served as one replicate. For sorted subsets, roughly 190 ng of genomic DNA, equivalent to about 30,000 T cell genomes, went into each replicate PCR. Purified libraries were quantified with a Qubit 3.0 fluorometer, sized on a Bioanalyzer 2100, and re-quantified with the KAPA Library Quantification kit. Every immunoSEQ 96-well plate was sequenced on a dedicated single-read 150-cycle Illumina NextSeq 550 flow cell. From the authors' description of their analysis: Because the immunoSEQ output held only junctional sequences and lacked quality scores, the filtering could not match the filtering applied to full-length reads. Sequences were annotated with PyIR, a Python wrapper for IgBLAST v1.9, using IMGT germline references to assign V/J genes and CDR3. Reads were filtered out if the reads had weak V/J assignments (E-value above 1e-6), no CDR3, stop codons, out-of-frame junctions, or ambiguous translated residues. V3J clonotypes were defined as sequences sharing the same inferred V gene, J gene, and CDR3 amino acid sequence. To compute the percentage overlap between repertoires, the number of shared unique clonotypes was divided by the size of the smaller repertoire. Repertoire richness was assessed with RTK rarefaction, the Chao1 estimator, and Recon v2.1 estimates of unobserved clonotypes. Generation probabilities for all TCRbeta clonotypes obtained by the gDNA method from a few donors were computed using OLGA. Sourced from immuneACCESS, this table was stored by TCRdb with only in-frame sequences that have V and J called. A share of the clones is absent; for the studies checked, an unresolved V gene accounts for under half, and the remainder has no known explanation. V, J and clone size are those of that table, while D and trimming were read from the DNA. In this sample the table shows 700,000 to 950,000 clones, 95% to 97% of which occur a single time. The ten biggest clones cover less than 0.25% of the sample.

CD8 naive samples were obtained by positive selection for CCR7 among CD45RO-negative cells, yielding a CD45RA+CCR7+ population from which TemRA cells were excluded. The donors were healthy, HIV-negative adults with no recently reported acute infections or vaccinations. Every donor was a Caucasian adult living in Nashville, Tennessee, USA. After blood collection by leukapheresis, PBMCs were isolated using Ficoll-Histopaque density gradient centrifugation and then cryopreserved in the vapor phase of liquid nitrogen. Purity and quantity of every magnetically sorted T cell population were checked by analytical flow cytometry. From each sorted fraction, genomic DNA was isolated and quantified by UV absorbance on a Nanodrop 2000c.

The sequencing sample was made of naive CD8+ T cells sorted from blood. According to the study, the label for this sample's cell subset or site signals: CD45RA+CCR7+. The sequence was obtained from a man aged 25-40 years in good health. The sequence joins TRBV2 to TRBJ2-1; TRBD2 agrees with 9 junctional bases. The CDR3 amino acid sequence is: CASSDGSGSNEQFF. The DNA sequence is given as TGTGCCAGCAGTGATGGTAGCGGGAGCAATGAGCAGTTCTTC. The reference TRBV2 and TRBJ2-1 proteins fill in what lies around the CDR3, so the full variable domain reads EPEVTQTPSHQVTQMGQEVILRCVPISNHLYFYWYRQILGQKVEFLVSFYNNEISEKSEIFDDQFSVERPDGSNFTLKIRSTKLEDSAMYFCASSDGSGSNEQFFGPGTRLTVL.